These 20 T cell receptor beta chains came from one sample sequenced in a study of T cell responses to AZD1222 COVID-19 vaccine. Data came from immunoSEQ multiplex PCR; TCRdb stores just in-frame clones and leaves some out. Among over 150,000 clones listed, around 91% were seen once. The sample was peripheral blood, taken on day 0 of AZD1222 vaccination. These receptors were taken from an adult in good health.

J is TRBJ1-1 and V is TRBV27; tentatively, D is TRBD1 (6 bases). V was shortened by 6 bases and J by 6 bases, with 17 bases between the two germline ends. Germline-derived CDR1 and CDR2 are MNHEY and SMNVEV (reference sequence). This CDR3 spans 14 amino acids. CDR3 in DNA: TGTGCCAGCAGGACGGTTGCGGGGGCTGCTGAAGCTTTCTTT. Protein product: CASRTVAGAAEAFF.

The chain couples TRBV2 to TRBJ1-1; 7 bases are shared with TRBD1. V was clipped by 6 bases and J by 2 bases; unmatched bases: 0. Germline V gene data show CDR1 as SNHLY and CDR2 as FYNNEI. The CDR3 is made up of 12 amino acids. The CDR3 is CASRGGNTEAFF. The CDR3 nucleotides read TGTGCCAGCAGAGGGGGCAACACTGAAGCTTTCTTT.

The chain links TRBV28 to TRBJ2-3; D tentatively reads TRBD1 or TRBD2 (6 bases each). The CDR3 spans 16 residues. Germline CDR1 MDHEN, CDR2 SYDVKM. V was shortened by 6 bases and J by 4 bases, with 20 bases between the two germline ends. For the CDR3, the DNA is TGTGCCAGCAGCCTAAAGGGGGGAAGGGGACCAGATACGCAGTATTTT. This encodes CASSLKGGRGPDTQYF.

This sequence joins TRBV9 and TRBJ2-5, with a weak D call TRBD2 (5 bases). Germline V lookup: CDR1 SGDLS, CDR2 YYNGEE. Trimming pared 9 bases from V and 5 bases from J, leaving 29 bases between. This CDR3 has 17 amino acids. In DNA, the CDR3 is TGTGCCACCGATCTACATCATGGGGAGCGGCTCTGGGAGACCCAGTACTTC. Its protein product is CATDLHHGERLWETQYF.

The chain uses TRBV18 and TRBJ2-5, with a weak D call TRBD2 (5 bases). With 3 bases removed from V and 5 bases from J, the gap between germline ends came to 7 bases. The CDR3 runs to 12 residues. Germline V lookup: CDR1 KGHSH, CDR2 LQKENI. The DNA for the CDR3 is TGTGCCAGCTCACCCGAGCGGGAGACCCAGTACTTC. Protein product: CASSPERETQYF.

The chain uses TRBV6-1 and TRBJ1-1; D may be TRBD1 (6 bases). Looked up from germline, CDR1 is MNHNS and CDR2 is SASEGT. This CDR3 is 14 amino acids long. V was cut by 2 bases and J by 4 bases, with 11 bases left in between. This chain's CDR3 is CASSEPSRGTEAFF. CDR3 sequence (DNA): TGTGCCAGCAGTGAACCTAGCAGGGGCACTGAAGCTTTCTTT.

The chain has TRBV2 and TRBJ2-3, with 8 bases matching TRBD2. V trimming: 6 bases; J trimming: 1 base; junction bases outside the gene matches: 3. CDR1 and CDR2 (germline): SNHLY, FYNNEI. The CDR3 spans 14 residues. CDR3 amino acids: CASRGTRGTDTQYF. The CDR3, as DNA: TGTGCCAGCAGGGGGACTAGAGGCACAGATACGCAGTATTTT.

This chain links TRBV9 with TRBJ2-1, with 9 positions matching TRBD2. J lost 6 bases, V lost 3 bases, and 4 bases had no gene match. This CDR3 contains 14 residues. Germline V gene lookup returns CDR1 SGDLS and CDR2 YYNGEE. The CDR3 bases are TGTGCCAGCAGCGACGCGGGGGGGCGCAATGAGCAGTTCTTC. Its protein is CASSDAGGRNEQFF.

The chain couples TRBV9 to TRBJ1-3; a possible D gene is TRBD1 (5 bases). Germline-derived CDR1 and CDR2 are SGDLS and YYNGEE. V lost 3 bases and J lost 3, with 19 bases in between. The CDR3 has 17 amino acids. DNA for the CDR3: TGTGCCAGCAGCGCTCAAGGTGGGGCGTCAAATGGAAACACCATATATTTT. This translates into CASSAQGGASNGNTIYF.

The chain uses TRBV7-3 and TRBJ1-1; D may be TRBD1 (5 bases). Trimming removed 2 bases at V and 6 bases at J, with 13 bases between. Germline V gene sequence: CDR1 SGHTA, CDR2 FQGTGA. The CDR3 is 14 residues long. This chain's CDR3 is CASSLFSRVSEAFF. CDR3 nucleotide sequence: TGTGCCAGCAGCTTATTTTCCAGGGTATCTGAAGCTTTCTTT.

V is TRBV7-2 and J is TRBJ2-5, with D possibly being TRBD2 (5 bases). Germline CDR1 reads SGHTA; CDR2 reads FQGNSA. This CDR3 is built from 16 residues. The germline V and J ends were trimmed by 4 bases and 2 bases, with 17 bases remaining between them. CDR3 nucleotides: TGTGCCAGCAGCTCTCCCAGGACGGGGAGACAAGAGACCCAGTACTTC. Translated, it gives CASSSPRTGRQETQYF. Using reference TRBV7-2 and TRBJ2-5 for the parts outside the CDR3, the full variable domain is GAGVSQSPSNKVTEKGKDVELRCDPISGHTALYWYRQSLGQGLEFLIYFQGNSAPDKSGLPSDRFSAERTGGSVSTLTIQRTQQEDSAVYLCASSSPRTGRQETQYFGPGTRLLVL.

The chain couples TRBV11-2 to TRBJ1-2, with a weak D call TRBD1 (6 bases). Per the germline V gene, CDR1 is SGHAT and CDR2 is FQNNGV. V lost 5 bases and J lost 4, with 14 bases in between. There are 14 residues in the CDR3. CDR3 sequence reads: CASSPEHRVYGYTF. In DNA, the CDR3 is TGTGCCAGCAGCCCCGAACACAGGGTCTATGGCTACACCTTC. The whole variable domain, filled in from reference TRBV11-2 and TRBJ1-2, reads EAGVAQSPRYKIIEKRQSVAFWCNPISGHATLYWYQQILGQGPKLLIQFQNNGVVDDSQLPKDRFSAERLKGVDSTLKIQPAKLEDSAVYLCASSPEHRVYGYTFGSGTRLTVV.

This chain uses TRBV5-1 with TRBJ1-1; D is perhaps TRBD1 (5 bases). Germline CDR1 and CDR2: SGHRS and YFSETQ. V lost 0 bases, J lost 4 bases, and 10 bases lay in between. The CDR3 has 14 residues. CDR3 coding DNA: TGCGCCAGCAGCTTGGTTCGTGGGGGCACTGAAGCTTTCTTT. Residues: CASSLVRGGTEAFF.

This clone appeared a single time. J is TRBJ1-1 and V is TRBV21-1. TRBV21-1 is a recognized pseudogene. This CDR3 spans 15 amino acids. For the CDR3, the DNA is TGTGCCACCACGCGCGACGGGTGTGGAAACACTGAAGCTTTCTTT. Translation: CATTRDGCGNTEAFF.

The rearrangement uses TRBV27 and TRBJ2-5, with TRBD2 matching over 12 bases. Germline CDR1 reads MNHEY; CDR2 reads SMNVEV (reference sequence). J was trimmed by 0 bases and V by 5 bases; bases with no gene match: 4. This CDR3 region has 16 residues. Written as DNA, the CDR3 is TGTGCCAGCAGTCCTAGCGGGGGGGAGTACCAAGAGACCCAGTACTTC. Encoded protein: CASSPSGGEYQETQYF.

The rearrangement links TRBV4-1 to TRBJ1-6; D not resolved. Trimming pared 0 bases from V and 8 bases from J, leaving 2 bases between. Germline values: CDR1 MGHRA, CDR2 YSYEKL. CDR3 size: 12 residues. The CDR3 spells CASSQEDSPLHF. CDR3 bases: TGCGCCAGCAGCCAAGAGGATTCACCCCTCCACTTT.

The chain carries TRBV5-1 and TRBJ2-5; D perhaps matches TRBD1 (6 bases). The CDR3 totals 14 residues. Germline V gene data show CDR1 as SGHRS and CDR2 as YFSETQ. V shed 2 bases and J shed 2 bases, with 10 bases lying between them. This CDR3 reads CASSFGTPQETQYF. The CDR3 DNA is TGCGCCAGCAGCTTCGGGACACCTCAAGAGACCCAGTACTTC.

CDR3 DNA sequence: TGCGCCAGCAGCCAAGATAGGGGGACTGGACCGTACCAAGAGACCCAGTACTTC. Translated: CASSQDRGTGPYQETQYF. V usage is TRBV4-3 and J usage is TRBJ2-5, with D perhaps assigned TRBD1 or TRBD2 (6 bases each). The ends were cut back, 0 bases at V and 0 bases at J, with 17 bases in the middle. The CDR3 covers 18 residues. Germline V gene lookup returns CDR1 LGHNA and CDR2 YSLEER.

As regards this clone: Other DNA sequences within the sample encode an identical CDR3. The V call is TRBV6-5, the J call TRBJ2-1, with D possibly matching TRBD1 (6 bases). Trimming stripped 6 bases from V and 7 bases from J, with 10 bases between. The CDR3 is made up of 12 amino acids. CDR1 MNHEY and CDR2 SVGAGI come from the germline V gene. Here the CDR3 reads CASRGAGNEQFF. Here the CDR3 DNA reads TGTGCCAGCAGGGGGGCCGGGAATGAGCAGTTCTTC.

This CDR3 reads CASPAYNEQFF. The DNA of the CDR3 is TGTGCCAGTCCGGCTTACAATGAGCAGTTCTTC. The V call is TRBV6-5, the J call TRBJ2-1; no reliable D call. V was shortened by 9 bases and J by 4 bases, with 7 bases between the two germline ends. CDR1 and CDR2 from the germline V gene are MNHEY and SVGAGI. The CDR3 is made up of 11 amino acids.